The text below deals with one T cell receptor beta chain. These data originate in a study of blood T cell repertoires in COVID-19. Sequencing was performed with immunoSEQ multiplex PCR; in TCRdb, only in-frame clones are kept and a portion is missing. The sample contains about 140,000 clones, more than 75% of which appear only once. The receptor's source is a human donor in a cohort sampled during active COVID-19. The material sequenced was peripheral blood.

The CDR3 is CASSLPRGTDTQYF. The DNA for the CDR3 is TGTGCCAGCAGTTTACCACGGGGTACAGATACGCAGTATTTT. The chain recombines TRBV28 with TRBJ2-3; tentatively, D is TRBD2 (5 bases). This CDR3 comprises 14 residues. Deletions cut 2 bases from V and 3 bases from J, with 9 bases between. The germline V gene encodes CDR1 MDHEN and CDR2 SYDVKM.